Detailed here is one T cell receptor beta chain. Its antigen is not known. V was shortened by 3 bases and J by 2 bases, with 8 bases between the two germline ends. CDR1 and CDR2 (germline): KGHSH, LQKENI. The CDR3 loop spans 13 amino acids. The data were taken from a study of PD-1 blockade in mismatch repair-deficient tumors. Study context: Patients had eleven to twelve mismatch repair-deficient cancer types and were previously treated and progressing.

The study's findings and limits: Tumor-resident clones, often undetectable pretreatment in blood, expanded then contracted after pembrolizumab.

TCRdb's copy holds only in-frame clones and misses some; the assay was immunoSEQ multiplex PCR. The sample includes 76,000 or so clones, approximately 81% of them seen just once. This specimen was peripheral blood, taken 44 weeks after starting pembrolizumab. The receptor's source is an adult with mismatch repair-deficient cancer. J is TRBJ2-7 and V is TRBV18; D may be TRBD1 (6 bases). CDR3 in DNA: TGTGCCAGCTCACCCGCAGGGGCCTACGAGCAGTACTTC. Residues: CASSPAGAYEQYF.